Here is one T cell receptor (beta chain) with its context. No antigen is known for it. No base qualities exist here, and no much larger clone lies one base off it. Participants in the prospective study were aged about 18 to 90 years, lived in under 30 United States geographic areas, and enrolled through a virtual design. In the prospective study, cohorts were assigned on the basis of participant-reported clinical history obtained from a screening survey and a study questionnaire. ImmuneRACE Cohort 3 recovered participants were defined by two consecutive negative NP/OP PCR tests, healthcare professional clearance, or symptom resolution. Each participant in the prospective study had whole blood, serum and a nasopharyngeal or oropharyngeal swab collected by mobile phlebotomists. Over a roughly 2-month period, participants in the prospective study had the option of providing additional blood draws and questionnaires. Blood samples from the prospective study were shipped frozen or at room temperature prior to DNA extraction.

This sample was included in a study of blood T cell repertoires in COVID-19 (TCRdb year 2020). Broadly, across the study: Samples covering the acute and convalescent phases of COVID-19 were provided by collaborators in the United States, Italy and Spain. The samples were drawn from two sources: the first 160 participants of the ongoing ImmuneRACE study, and some 1,300 subjects contributed by 6 global collaborators. Nearly every sample came with metadata listing a de-identified subject ID, COVID-19 status, age in years and sex. Where HLA class I and class II types were available, the types were taken from metadata supplied by the sample provider, not from assay-based typing. Deeply sampled blood TCRbeta repertoires from subjects exposed to, actively infected with, or recovered from COVID-19 were included in the dataset. The material from the prospective study consisted of cDNA or gDNA derived from T cells, B-cell-depleted T cells, or PBMCs. The repertoires were released in a freely available public database meant as a resource for research on the immune response to SARS-CoV-2.

TCRbeta CDR3 regions were amplified from genomic DNA using the immunoSEQ Assay, a bias-controlled multiplex PCR. Under the source paper's analysis protocol: The number of nucleated cells in each sample was estimated by amplification of reference gene primers within the assay. To quantify the absolute abundance of each unique TCRbeta CDR3 rearrangement, sequence reads were collapsed and filtered. Productive Simpson clonality was computed per sample as the square root of Simpson's diversity index over productive rearrangements. Not all clones reach the TCRdb copy of this immuneACCESS table, which keeps in-frame sequences only. Checked studies attribute under half of the gap to unresolved V genes and leave the rest unexplained. That table supplies the V and J calls and clone size; D and trimming were determined from the DNA. The sample profile shows about 230,000 clones; under 85% of them were found once. The ten largest clones take up approximately 2% of the sample.

Study-level results and caveats: Clinical and demographic metadata were provided uncurated, with the amount varying by source and participant.

The CDR3 goes from the cysteine to the phenylalanine over 14 residues. Of all the DNA, just the CDR3 is kept, 42 bases in frame from base 1. Compared with germline, V lacks 2 bases and J lacks 4 bases; bases without a gene match: 4. The germline V gene (reference sequence) yields LGHDT for CDR1 and YNNKEL for CDR2. This receptor was obtained from a man between 60 and 75 years old who had recovered from COVID-19. The rearrangement combines TRBV3-1 (or the pseudogene TRBV3-2) with TRBJ1-1, and 7 junctional nucleotides match TRBD1. What was sequenced was PBMCs or T cells enriched from blood (not recorded which). The CDR3 region has the sequence CASSQTGVITEAFF. The nucleotides read TGTGCCAGCAGCCAAACAGGGGTGATCACTGAAGCTTTCTTT.